Presented here are 32 T cell receptor beta chains from one specimen sequenced in a study of T cells in Graves' hyperthyroidism and ophthalmopathy. RNA transcripts provided the source from which TCR beta CDR3 regions were amplified. With the HTBI primer set, the TCR CDR3 went through a first round of RT-PCR. One entry per CDR3 protein results from TCRdb running MiXCR on the multiplex PCR reads. The table records over 550,000 distinct CDR3 sequences, roughly a sixth of them present only once. Sample: blood. The receptors were gathered from a woman between 18 and 30 years old with Graves' hyperthyroidism.

This clonotype was counted ten times or more. The rearrangement joins TRBV11-2 to TRBJ1-1; D gene unclear. The CDR3 runs 12 residues. Deletions cut 0 bases from V and 5 bases from J, with 4 bases between. The germline gives CDR1 SGHAT, CDR2 FQNNGV. DNA for the CDR3: TGTGCCAGCAGCTTAGACCTTACTGAAGCTTTCTTT. Translated: CASSLDLTEAFF. The variable domain in full, with the rest retrieved from reference TRBV11-2 and TRBJ1-1, is EAGVAQSPRYKIIEKRQSVAFWCNPISGHATLYWYQQILGQGPKLLIQFQNNGVVDDSQLPKDRFSAERLKGVDSTLKIQPAKLEDSAVYLCASSLDLTEAFFGQGTRLTVV.

This clonotype was seen more than once but under ten times. The genes are TRBV29-1 and TRBJ2-2, with 8 bases fitting TRBD1. Germline V gene lookup returns CDR1 SQVTM and CDR2 ANQGSEA. Trimming at V came to 5 bases and at J to 4 bases, leaving 12 bases not matched to a gene. The CDR3 covers 16 residues. The CDR3 spells CSVYAGQGAITGELFF. The CDR3 DNA sequence: TGCAGCGTTTATGCCGGTCAGGGGGCCATCACCGGGGAGCTGTTTTTT.

In this sample, this clonotype turned up many times. The chain employs TRBV27 and TRBJ1-1; D not certain. The CDR3 has 15 residues. V lost 1 base to trimming and J lost 3 bases, with 12 bases between them. CDR1 is MNHEY and CDR2 is SMNVEV in the germline V gene (reference sequence). CDR3 DNA: TGTGCCAGCAGTTTATATGGCCCGCGAGACACTGAAGCTTTCTTT. This codes for CASSLYGPRDTEAFF.

This sequence joins TRBV6-4 and TRBJ2-1; D remains unclear. The CDR3 totals 15 residues. Trimming took off 2 bases at V and 9 bases at J, with 17 bases between the two ends. Germline CDR1 and CDR2: MRHNA and SNTAGT. This chain's CDR3 is CASSDVFGIRSEQFF. The CDR3 DNA follows: TGTGCCAGCAGTGACGTATTTGGTATTCGCAGTGAGCAGTTCTTC.

The sample holds many counts of this clonotype. The chain links TRBV20-1 to TRBJ1-1, with 8 bases matching TRBD1. The germline V gene encodes CDR1 DFQATT and CDR2 SNEGSKA (reference sequence). The CDR3 runs 14 residues. Trimming cost V 2 bases and J 1 base; bases outside gene matches: 3. CDR3 residues: CSARQGAPNTEAFF. The CDR3 nucleotides are TGCAGTGCTAGACAGGGGGCGCCGAACACTGAAGCTTTCTTT.

This clonotype was seen more than once but under ten times. The chain joins TRBV30 to TRBJ1-6, with D uncertain. CDR3 size: 12 residues. Germline V gene data show CDR1 as GTSNPN and CDR2 as SVGIG (reference sequence). Deletions cut 8 bases from V and 1 base from J, with 6 bases between. CDR3 nucleotide sequence: TGTGCCCGAGGATCCTATAATTCACCCCTCCACTTT. This gives the protein CARGSYNSPLHF.

This clonotype was counted at least ten times. The chain links TRBV4-3 to TRBJ2-2, with D uncertain. V lost 2 bases, J lost 3 bases, and 4 bases lay in between. Germline V gene sequence: CDR1 LGHNA, CDR2 YSLEER. The CDR3 runs 13 residues. The CDR3 reads CASSQSDTGELFF. CDR3 nucleotides: TGCGCCAGCAGCCAATCGGACACCGGGGAGCTGTTTTTT.

Only a few counts were recorded for this clonotype. This chain connects TRBV7-8 to TRBJ2-1; D gene ambiguous. V was cut by 7 bases and J by 3 bases, with 13 bases left in between. CDR3 length: 14 amino acids. Germline CDR1 SGHVS, CDR2 FQNEAQ. This CDR3 is CASTSPSYYNEQFF. The CDR3 DNA reads TGTGCCAGCACCTCCCCCTCATACTACAATGAGCAGTTCTTC.

The chain joins TRBV25-1 to TRBJ1-4; D is unclear. The CDR3 length is 14 residues. Germline V gene lookup returns CDR1 MGHDK and CDR2 SYGVNS. Deletions cut 7 bases from V and 0 bases from J, with 9 bases between. The chain's CDR3 is CASTKGATNEKLFF. As DNA, the CDR3 is TGTGCCAGCACGAAAGGCGCAACTAATGAAAAACTGTTTTTT.

This clonotype has at least ten counts. The rearrangement links TRBV7-9 to TRBJ2-7; D is possibly TRBD1 (6 bases). V gave up 3 bases and J gave up 2 bases, with 11 bases separating them. CDR1 SEHNR and CDR2 FQNEAQ come from the germline V gene (reference sequence). CDR3 length equals 14 residues. In nucleotides, the CDR3 is TGTGCCAGCAGCTTTGAGACAGGTACCTACGAGCAGTACTTC. Residues: CASSFETGTYEQYF.

This clonotype appeared a few times. V and J are TRBV20-1 and TRBJ1-4; D might be TRBD1 (6 bases). The V gene lost 4 bases and the J gene lost 4 bases, with 10 bases spanning the gap. Germline values: CDR1 DFQATT, CDR2 SNEGSKA (reference sequence). CDR3 length: 13 amino acids. CDR3 region: CSAKDRSNEKLFF. The CDR3 DNA reads TGCAGTGCTAAAGACAGGAGTAATGAAAAACTGTTTTTT.

V is TRBV6-1 and J is TRBJ2-5; D remains ambiguous. V lost 5 bases and J lost 1, with 11 bases in between. The CDR3 has 14 amino acids. Germline values: CDR1 MNHNS, CDR2 SASEGT. The DNA for the CDR3 is TGTGCCAGCAGTTCTCTGGACGGCCAAGAGACCCAGTACTTC. Residues: CASSSLDGQETQYF.

This rearrangement joins TRBV14 to TRBJ2-1; 9 nucleotides line up with TRBD1. J lost 5 bases, V lost 5 bases, and 7 bases had no gene match. Per germline, CDR1 SGHDN and CDR2 FVKESK. The CDR3 is made up of 15 amino acids. The CDR3 region is CASSDRDRVNNEQFF. The CDR3 coding sequence is TGTGCCAGCAGCGACCGGGACAGGGTAAACAATGAGCAGTTCTTC.

In its sample, this clonotype was seen a few times. The V and J genes are TRBV5-1 and TRBJ1-5, with D possibly TRBD1 on 5 matching bases. V lost 1 base and J lost 2, with 10 bases in between. The CDR3 loop spans 15 amino acids. CDR1 SGHRS and CDR2 YFSETQ come from the germline V gene. The CDR3 here is CASSLMPGGNQPQHF. CDR3 sequence (DNA): TGCGCCAGCAGCTTGATGCCGGGGGGCAATCAGCCCCAGCATTTT.

This clonotype was found many times. The chain has TRBV2 and TRBJ1-5; no reliable D call. Germline assignment: CDR1 SNHLY and CDR2 FYNNEI. The CDR3 has 15 residues. The ends were cut back, 4 bases at V and 5 bases at J, with 15 bases in the middle. CDR3 sequence (DNA): TGTGCCAGCAGTGGACCCGGACTAGGCGATCAGCCCCAGCATTTT. It encodes CASSGPGLGDQPQHF.

In its sample, this clonotype was seen a few times. J is TRBJ1-4 and V is TRBV18, with 8 bases lining up with TRBD1. V was pared by 6 bases and J by 0 bases, with 6 bases of the junction left unmatched. The CDR3 spans 16 residues. In germline, CDR1 is KGHSH, CDR2 LQKENI. The CDR3 coding sequence is TGTGCCAGCTCCCAGGGACAGGCCGCAACTAATGAAAAACTGTTTTTT. This translates into CASSQGQAATNEKLFF.

This clonotype has only a few counts. The chain links TRBV15 to TRBJ2-7; no firm D call. Trimming took off 1 base at V and 0 bases at J, with 7 bases between the two ends. Germline values: CDR1 LNHNV, CDR2 YYDKDF (reference sequence). The CDR3 covers 14 residues. CDR3 nucleotide sequence: TGTGCCACCAGCAGAGGGGCGCTCTCCTACGAGCAGTACTTC. Protein sequence: CATSRGALSYEQYF.

This clonotype was found many times. The J gene is TRBJ2-1, the V gene TRBV20-1, with 12 nucleotides matching TRBD2. The CDR3 loop spans 14 amino acids. With 3 bases clipped from V and 9 bases from J, the junction kept 6 bases outside the gene matches. The germline V gene encodes CDR1 DFQATT and CDR2 SNEGSKA (reference sequence). This chain's CDR3 is CSARLTSGRVEQFF. The CDR3, as DNA: TGCAGTGCTAGGCTGACTAGCGGGAGAGTTGAGCAGTTCTTC.

This clonotype was recorded at least ten times. The V gene is TRBV7-9, the J gene TRBJ2-7; TRBD2 matches at 9 bases. V lost 2 bases to trimming and J lost 2 bases; unmatched junction nucleotides: 1. Germline V gives CDR1 SEHNR, CDR2 FQNEAQ (reference sequence). This CDR3 is built from 14 residues. CDR3 in DNA: TGTGCCAGCAGCTTACCTAGCGGGACCTACGAGCAGTACTTC. It encodes CASSLPSGTYEQYF.

V usage is TRBV5-6 and J usage is TRBJ2-3; 10 bases agree with TRBD2. CDR1 and CDR2 from the germline V gene are SGHDT and YYEEEE. The CDR3 runs 16 residues. Trimming cost V 2 bases and J 3 bases; bases outside gene matches: 6. As DNA, the CDR3 is TGTGCCAGCAGCTTAGCGGGAGGGCCCAGAACAGATACGCAGTATTTT. Its protein product is CASSLAGGPRTDTQYF.

Notes on this clonotype: Given a much more abundant clone one base away, this may be a read error. The chain joins TRBV20-1 to TRBJ2-1, with D possibly TRBD2 on 5 matching bases. Trimming removed 6 bases from V and 9 bases from J, with 18 bases in between. This CDR3 is built from 13 residues. Germline assignment: CDR1 DFQATT and CDR2 SNEGSKA (reference sequence). CDR3 DNA sequence: TGCAGTGCAAACATGCAAGAAGGGAGTGAGCAGTTCTTC. Translation gives CSANMQEGSEQFF.

Of note for this clonotype: A single base separates this from a much larger clone, so it may be a read error. J is TRBJ1-5 and V is TRBV11-2; D is unclear. The CDR3 consists of 12 residues. The V gene's germline CDR1 is SGHAT and CDR2 FQNNGV. Here the CDR3 reads CVSSPRRPPQHF. CDR3 sequence (DNA): TGTGTCAGCAGCCCCCGACGGCCCCCCCAGCATTTT.

The table lists this clonotype with a few counts. The chain employs TRBV20-1 and TRBJ2-2, with D hard to call. The CDR3 covers 12 residues. Germline V gene lookup returns CDR1 DFQATT and CDR2 SNEGSKA (reference sequence). Trimming shortened V by 3 bases and J by 3 bases, and 5 bases separated the two germline ends. CDR3 amino acids: CSASSDTGELFF. CDR3 in DNA: TGCAGTGCTAGTTCCGACACCGGGGAGCTGTTTTTT.

This clonotype occurred a few times. The chain has TRBV20-1 and TRBJ2-1; 7 bases are a match to TRBD2. J lost 4 bases, V lost 8 bases, and 8 bases had no gene match. Germline assignment: CDR1 DFQATT and CDR2 SNEGSKA (reference sequence). This CDR3 comprises 13 residues. Here the CDR3 DNA reads TGCAGTTCACGCGGGAGAGGGTACAATGAGCAGTTCTTC. Translated, it gives CSSRGRGYNEQFF.

The CDR3 region is CASSLAGLEWGEQFF. In nucleotides, the CDR3 is TGTGCCAGCAGCTTAGCGGGTCTGGAGTGGGGTGAGCAGTTCTTC. The genes are TRBV7-2 and TRBJ2-1; D unresolved. The germline V and J ends were trimmed by 0 bases and 9 bases, with 15 bases remaining between them. The CDR3 has 15 amino acids. Germline loops: CDR1 SGHTA, CDR2 FQGNSA.

The table lists this clonotype with many counts. CDR3: CASSYGGQGGIYEQYF. For the CDR3, the DNA is TGTGCCAGCAGTTATGGAGGGCAGGGGGGAATCTACGAGCAGTACTTC. This chain joins TRBV6-5 and TRBJ2-7, with TRBD1 as a possible D gene (7 bases). CDR1 and CDR2 (germline): MNHEY, SVGAGI. The CDR3 has 16 amino acids. The V end lost 3 bases, the J end lost 3 bases, and 18 bases lay between the germline ends.

This clonotype was picked up one time. The CDR3 nucleotides are TGTGCCAGCAGCTTAGGTTTGACTAGGACTAGCGGGGAAGGAGATACGCAGTATTTT. It encodes CASSLGLTRTSGEGDTQYF. The rearrangement links TRBV7-8 to TRBJ2-3; 12 nucleotides line up with TRBD2. There are 19 residues in the CDR3. The junction had 13 bases not matched to a gene; V was cut back by 1 base and J by 5 bases. CDR1 and CDR2 (germline): SGHVS, FQNEAQ.

In regard to this clonotype: This may stem from a read error, because a much larger clone lies one nucleotide away. The chain has TRBV9 and TRBJ1-5, with 8 positions matching TRBD1. Germline assignment: CDR1 SGDLS and CDR2 YYNGEE. Trimming removed 3 bases from V and 5 bases from J; junction bases left unmatched: 4. The CDR3 spans 14 residues. CDR3 residues: CASSAGQDYQPQHF. CDR3 coding DNA: TGTGCCAGCAGCGCGGGACAGGACTATCAGCCCCAGCATTTT.

This clonotype was observed many times. The chain has TRBV7-2 and TRBJ1-1; D may be TRBD1 (5 bases). CDR1 SGHTA and CDR2 FQGNSA come from the germline V gene. The CDR3 totals 14 residues. V was clipped by 4 bases and J by 7 bases, with 16 bases between them. The CDR3 DNA reads as TGTGCCAGCAGCTACCGGGGCCTTCAGGATGAAGCTTTCTTT. Its translation is CASSYRGLQDEAFF.

This clonotype was seen repeatedly, ten times or more. The chain has TRBV27 and TRBJ2-5, with 7 nucleotides matching TRBD1. J lost 3 bases, V lost 5 bases, and 6 bases had no gene match. Germline lookup yields CDR1 MNHEY and CDR2 SMNVEV (reference sequence). The length of the CDR3 is 14 residues. CDR3 coding DNA: TGTGCCAGCAGTGAACCCGGACAGGAAGAGACCCAGTACTTC. It translates to CASSEPGQEETQYF.

This clonotype was observed many times. This chain uses TRBV7-2 with TRBJ2-1; 13 bases fit TRBD2. Germline assignment: CDR1 SGHTA and CDR2 FQGNSA. This CDR3 is 19 amino acids long. The J segment lost 3 bases and the V segment lost 5 bases, leaving 13 bases of the junction unmatched. DNA for the CDR3: TGTGCCAGCAGCCCGCAGGGACTAGCGGGGAGCACAGGCTACAATGAGCAGTTCTTC. Translated, it gives CASSPQGLAGSTGYNEQFF.

The sample holds many counts of this clonotype. J is TRBJ2-1 and V is TRBV11-2; the match to TRBD2 covers 7 bases. Germline trimming cut 3 bases from V and 6 bases from J; bases unmatched to any gene: 8. The CDR3 runs 15 residues. Germline V CDR1 and CDR2: SGHAT, FQNNGV. CDR3 residues: CASSFYEGGRNEQFF. In DNA form, the CDR3 reads TGTGCCAGCAGCTTTTATGAGGGAGGGCGCAATGAGCAGTTCTTC. The variable domain in full, with the rest retrieved from reference TRBV11-2 and TRBJ2-1, is EAGVAQSPRYKIIEKRQSVAFWCNPISGHATLYWYQQILGQGPKLLIQFQNNGVVDDSQLPKDRFSAERLKGVDSTLKIQPAKLEDSAVYLCASSFYEGGRNEQFFGPGTRLTVL.